This entry describes one T cell receptor (beta chain). Its antigen is undetermined. Only in-frame clones appear in the TCRdb table, and some are missing; sequencing was by immunoSEQ multiplex PCR. Of 70,000 to 75,000 clones listed, around 86% are singletons. These data come from a study of OX40 agonist ivuxolimab in advanced cancers. Background on the study: While on treatment, patients had intravenous ivuxolimab at 0.01 to 10 mg/kg every 2 weeks.

Trimming cost V 3 bases and J 4 bases; bases outside gene matches: 4. The CDR3 runs to 14 residues. Germline CDR1 and CDR2: MNHEY and SMNVEV (reference sequence). Study-wide points: The study found that CD8+ T cells averaged more expanded clones than CD4+.

Sequencing was performed on CD4+ or CD8+ T cells sorted from blood, taken in a trial of the OX40 agonist ivuxolimab. The rearrangement links TRBV27 to TRBJ1-1; 8 bases line up with TRBD1. This TCR derives from an adult with an advanced solid tumor such as melanoma, head and neck, liver or kidney cancer. The CDR3 protein is CASSFNRGGTEAFF. CDR3 nucleotide sequence: TGTGCCAGCAGTTTTAACAGGGGGGGCACTGAAGCTTTCTTT.